The T cell receptor beta chain described here comes from a study of early T cells in non-severe SARS-CoV-2 infection. For the study at large: Unsorted whole-blood RNA was sequenced in bulk, leaving chains unpaired. Study results and caveats: A preference for anti-spike CD8 responses marked VDJdb matching, which missed private and CD4 specificities.

The TCR library protocol attached unique molecular identifiers to the individual cDNA molecules. TCRdb re-analysed the 5' RACE reads in MiXCR, keeping a single row per CDR3 protein. The table includes 46,000 or so distinct CDR3 sequences, around 7.8% detected once. This clonotype has more than one count but fewer than ten. Antigen unknown. This CDR3 region has 14 residues. Germline V gene data show CDR1 as MDHEN and CDR2 as SYDVKM. The J segment lost 8 bases and the V segment lost 4 bases, leaving 4 bases of the junction unmatched. The sequence was collected from an adult who was a healthcare worker with PCR-confirmed SARS-CoV-2 infection or an uninfected control (not recorded which). This chain links TRBV28 with TRBJ2-2, with 10 bases aligning to TRBD2. The sequenced sample consisted of whole blood. DNA for the CDR3: TGTGCCAGCAGTTCCACTAGCGGGGTGGGGGAGCTGTTTTTT. Translating gives CASSSTSGVGELFF.